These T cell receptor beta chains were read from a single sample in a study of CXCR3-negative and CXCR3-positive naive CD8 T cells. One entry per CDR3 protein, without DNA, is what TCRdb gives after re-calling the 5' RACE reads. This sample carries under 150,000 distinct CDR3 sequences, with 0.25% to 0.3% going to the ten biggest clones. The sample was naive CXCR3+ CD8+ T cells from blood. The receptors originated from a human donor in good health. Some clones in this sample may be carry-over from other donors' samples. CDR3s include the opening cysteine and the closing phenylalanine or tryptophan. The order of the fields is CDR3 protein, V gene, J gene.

CASSDPSRGAGPGELFF,TRBV2,TRBJ2-2
CASSEDREGIEKLFF,TRBV12-3/TRBV12-4,TRBJ1-4
CSVGGGTGRSKNIQYF,TRBV29-1,TRBJ2-4
CASRGTGGGPLHF,TRBV7-3,TRBJ1-6
CASSAGNSYNEQFF,TRBV27,TRBJ2-1
CASSSVTVYDNQPQHF,TRBV7-6,TRBJ1-5
CASSQEVVAESSYNEQFF,TRBV4-1,TRBJ2-1
CASSAGTSGSTDTQYF,TRBV7-3,TRBJ2-3
CAWAPTANEQFF,TRBV30,TRBJ2-1
CASSHAGEPLEQYF,TRBV3-1,TRBJ2-7
CSVGLAESSYNEQFF,TRBV29-1,TRBJ2-1